The T cell receptor (beta chain) under discussion was sequenced for a study of persistence of HIV-infected CD4 T cells. Sequencing used immunoSEQ version 4 in survey mode. The assay was immunoSEQ multiplex PCR, and TCRdb's table has in-frame clones only and misses some. Counted here are over 30,000 clones, approximately 78% occurring once; the ten biggest clones make up 0.97%. Remarks on this clone: The target antigen is unknown.

The CDR3 has 15 amino acids. With 2 bases removed from V and 2 bases from J, the gap between germline ends came to 11 bases. Germline loops: CDR1 MNHNS, CDR2 SASEGT. Overlapping HIV-1 Gag 15-mer peptides at approximately 1 ug per peptide per mL were used. Memory cells lacking CD40L and CD69 with high CD45RO were sorted. Stimulated PBMCs had first been depleted of CD8+ T cells. A roughly 17-hour stimulation of CD8-depleted PBMCs used anti-CD28/CD49d costimulation, CD40-blocking antibody and enfuvirtide. The chain recombines TRBV6-1 with TRBJ2-3; possibly TRBD2 for D (6 bases). This receptor was obtained from an adult with HIV. The donor label of this sample is uncertain. The sample in question was cultured CD4+ T cells from PBMCs, obtained from a patient who received antiretroviral therapy. CDR3 nucleotides: TGTGCCAGCAGTGAATTGGGGGGTCCCACAGATACGCAGTATTTT. It yields the protein CASSELGGPTDTQYF.